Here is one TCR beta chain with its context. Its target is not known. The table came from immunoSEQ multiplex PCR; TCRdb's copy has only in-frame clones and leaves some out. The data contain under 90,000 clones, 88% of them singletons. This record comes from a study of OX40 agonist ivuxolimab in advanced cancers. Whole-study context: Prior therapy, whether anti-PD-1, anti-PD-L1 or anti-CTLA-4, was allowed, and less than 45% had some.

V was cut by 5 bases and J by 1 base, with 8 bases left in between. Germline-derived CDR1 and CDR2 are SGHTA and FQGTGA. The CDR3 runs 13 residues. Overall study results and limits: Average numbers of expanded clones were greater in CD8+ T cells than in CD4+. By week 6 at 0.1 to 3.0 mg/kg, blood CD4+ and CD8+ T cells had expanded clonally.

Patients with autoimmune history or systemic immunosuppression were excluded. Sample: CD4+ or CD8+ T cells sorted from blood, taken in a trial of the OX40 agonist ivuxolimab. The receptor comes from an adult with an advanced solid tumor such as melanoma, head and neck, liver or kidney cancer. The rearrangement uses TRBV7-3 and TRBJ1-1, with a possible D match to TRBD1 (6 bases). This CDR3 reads CASSPQGNTEAFF. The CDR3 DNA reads TGTGCCAGCAGCCCACAGGGGAACACTGAAGCTTTCTTT.